This TCR beta chain was recorded in a study of cytomegalovirus exposure and HLA in healthy donors. Whole-study results and caveats: There was a cluster of highly shared sequence variants that was likely a sequencing artifact. Listed as cytomegalovirus-associated were 164 TCR beta chains. Earlier analysis looked at TCR beta V segments, and most were productive about 87% or about 30% of the time.

Both 60 Vbeta primers and 13 Jbeta primers went into the PCR. TCRdb's table, derived via immunoSEQ multiplex PCR, lists solely in-frame clones and lacks some. The sample yields 90,000 to 120,000 clones, about 74% seen once. V shed 1 base and J 1 base; nucleotides not matched to a gene: 10. The CDR3 length is 18 residues. Germline V gives CDR1 SGDLS, CDR2 YYNGEE. Everyone who donated was a healthy bone marrow donor. Of note for this clone: What it binds is unknown.

The V and J genes are TRBV9 and TRBJ2-3; the match to TRBD2 covers 9 bases. The sample consisted of PBMCs. The receptor was derived from a middle-aged woman in good health and CMV-seropositive. The CDR3 DNA reads TGTGCCAGCAGCGTAAAGGCGGGGGGGATTCACGGCACAGATACGCAGTATTTT. Its protein is CASSVKAGGIHGTDTQYF.